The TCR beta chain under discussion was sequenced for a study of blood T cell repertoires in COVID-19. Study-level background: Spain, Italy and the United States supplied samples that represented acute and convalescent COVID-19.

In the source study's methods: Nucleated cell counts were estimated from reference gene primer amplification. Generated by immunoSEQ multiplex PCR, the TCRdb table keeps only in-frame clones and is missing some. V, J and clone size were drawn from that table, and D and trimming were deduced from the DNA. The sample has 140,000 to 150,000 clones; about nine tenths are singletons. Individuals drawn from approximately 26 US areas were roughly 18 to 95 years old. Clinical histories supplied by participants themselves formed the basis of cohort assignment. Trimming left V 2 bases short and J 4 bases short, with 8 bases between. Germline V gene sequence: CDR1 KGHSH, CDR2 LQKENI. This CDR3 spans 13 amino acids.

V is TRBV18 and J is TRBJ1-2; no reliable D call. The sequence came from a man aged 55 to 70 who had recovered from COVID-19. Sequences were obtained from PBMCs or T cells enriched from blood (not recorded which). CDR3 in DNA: TGTGCCAGCTCACCAGACATCCTCTATGGCTACACCTTC. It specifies CASSPDILYGYTF.